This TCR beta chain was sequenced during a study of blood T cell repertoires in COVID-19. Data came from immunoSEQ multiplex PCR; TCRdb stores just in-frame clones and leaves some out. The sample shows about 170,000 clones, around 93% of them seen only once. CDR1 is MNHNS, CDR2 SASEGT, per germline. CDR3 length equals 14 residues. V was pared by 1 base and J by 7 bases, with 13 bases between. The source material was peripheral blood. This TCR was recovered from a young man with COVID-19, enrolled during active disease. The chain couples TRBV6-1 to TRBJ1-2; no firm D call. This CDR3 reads CASSEDPNSGGYTF. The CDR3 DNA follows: TGTGCCAGCAGTGAAGACCCCAACTCTGGTGGCTACACCTTC.